One sample yielded the 17 T cell receptor beta chains listed below, sequenced in a study of T cells in Graves' hyperthyroidism and ophthalmopathy. Amplification of TCR beta CDR3 regions was performed using RNA transcripts as template. RT-PCR in the first round (using the HTBI primer set) targeted the TCR CDR3. One entry per CDR3 protein results from TCRdb running MiXCR on the multiplex PCR reads. The data contain 650,000 to 750,000 distinct CDR3 sequences, about 15% of them singletons. The sample was blood. Source of these receptors: a young woman with Graves' hyperthyroidism.

There are a few counts of this clonotype. This chain uses TRBV18 with TRBJ2-4; unclear D gene. The ends were cut back, 6 bases at V and 2 bases at J, with 14 bases in the middle. Germline loops: CDR1 KGHSH, CDR2 LQKENI. The CDR3 has 15 amino acids. CDR3 sequence: CASSPQPFSKNIQYF. Here the CDR3 DNA reads TGTGCCAGCTCCCCGCAACCTTTCTCCAAAAACATTCAGTACTTC.

This clonotype was recorded many times. The chain combines TRBV28 with TRBJ2-7; 8 bases map to TRBD2. Germline V gives CDR1 MDHEN, CDR2 SYDVKM. This CDR3 is built from 16 residues. V dropped 0 bases and J dropped 4; count of bases not matched to a gene: 8. CDR3: CASSLWLAGVRYEQYF. DNA of the CDR3: TGTGCCAGCAGTTTATGGCTAGCGGGTGTGCGGTACGAGCAGTACTTC. The full variable domain, its missing parts supplied by reference TRBV28 and TRBJ2-7, is DVKVTQSSRYLVKRTGEKVFLECVQDMDHENMFWYRQDPGLGLRLIYFSYDVKMKEKGDIPEGYSVSREKKERFSLILESASTNQTSMYLCASSLWLAGVRYEQYFGPGTRLTVT.

This sequence joins TRBV11-3 and TRBJ2-6; maybe TRBD1 (6 bases). The CDR3 contains 16 residues. The V end was cut by 6 bases, the J end by 1 base, with 13 bases between. The germline V gene has CDR1 SGHNT and CDR2 YENEEA. The CDR3 coding sequence is TGTGCCAGCAGAACAAGCAGGGGATCTGGGGCCAACGTCCTGACTTTC. Protein product: CASRTSRGSGANVLTF.

Notes on this clonotype: A much larger clone is a single base away; this may be a read error. V gene TRBV3-1 combines with J gene TRBJ2-1; 7 positions agree with TRBD2. This CDR3 comprises 15 residues. The germline V gene encodes CDR1 LGHDT and CDR2 YNNKEL (reference sequence). Losses at the gene ends were 1 base for V and 11 bases for J; bases not matched to a gene: 11. The CDR3 DNA reads as TGTGCCAGCAGCCAAGTCAGCGGGACTGTTAATAAGCAGTTCTTC. Protein: CASSQVSGTVNKQFF.

The chain uses TRBV4-1 and TRBJ2-5; D is uncertain. The length of the CDR3 is 15 residues. Germline V gene lookup returns CDR1 MGHRA and CDR2 YSYEKL. The germline V and J ends were trimmed by 1 base and 0 bases, with 9 bases remaining between them. In nucleotides, the CDR3 is TGCGCCAGCAGCCAAGGACACTCCTACCAAGAGACCCAGTACTTC. Translated, it gives CASSQGHSYQETQYF.

This clonotype appeared a few times. The chain employs TRBV20-1 and TRBJ2-5; 10 positions match TRBD2. Trimming cost V 4 bases and J 3 bases; bases outside gene matches: 11. Germline CDR1 and CDR2: DFQATT and SNEGSKA (reference sequence). The CDR3 spans 16 residues. The CDR3 spells CSATRSSGRLEETQYF. The CDR3 region has the DNA TGCAGTGCTACACGGAGTAGCGGGAGGCTGGAAGAGACCCAGTACTTC.

This clonotype has just a few counts. CDR3 sequence reads: CAWSRGQNSNQPQHF. CDR3 nucleotides: TGTGCCTGGAGTAGAGGACAGAATAGCAATCAGCCCCAGCATTTT. The chain joins TRBV30 to TRBJ1-5; D is possibly TRBD1 (6 bases). CDR1 GTSNPN and CDR2 SVGIG come from the germline V gene (reference sequence). V was clipped by 2 bases and J by 0 bases, with 11 bases between them. The CDR3 is made up of 15 amino acids.

This clonotype has only a few counts. This rearrangement joins TRBV19 to TRBJ1-5; D possibly corresponds to TRBD1 (6 bases). Germline loops: CDR1 LNHDA, CDR2 SQIVND (reference sequence). The CDR3 consists of 14 residues. The V and J ends lost 8 bases and 1 base respectively, with 12 bases between them. The CDR3 nucleotides are TGTGCCAGTTACGGGACAACCAGCAATCAGCCCCAGCATTTT. As protein: CASYGTTSNQPQHF.

Only a few counts were recorded for this clonotype. The genes are TRBV30 and TRBJ1-5; TRBD1 agrees at 7 bases. The CDR3 length is 14 residues. V trimming: 3 bases; J trimming: 3 bases; junction bases outside the gene matches: 5. The germline CDR1 and CDR2 sequences are GTSNPN and SVGIG (reference sequence). CDR3 in amino acids: CAWRARGNNQPQHF. CDR3 sequence (DNA): TGTGCCTGGAGGGCCAGGGGGAACAATCAGCCCCAGCATTTT.

In this sample, this clonotype turned up many times. The chain is built from TRBV20-1 and TRBJ2-5; maybe TRBD2 (7 bases). V lost 1 base, J lost 4 bases, and 28 bases lay in between. The CDR3 has 19 amino acids. The germline V gene has CDR1 DFQATT and CDR2 SNEGSKA (reference sequence). DNA of the CDR3: TGCAGTGCTAGAGGGACAGTCAATTCGGGAGGAGAAATGGGAGAGACCCAGTACTTC. Translation gives CSARGTVNSGGEMGETQYF.

The chain uses TRBV6-5 and TRBJ2-1; 8 nucleotides line up with TRBD2. CDR1 and CDR2 from the germline V gene are MNHEY and SVGAGI. The CDR3 contains 16 residues. V shed 2 bases and J 3 bases; nucleotides not matched to a gene: 6. CDR3 nucleotide sequence: TGTGCCAGCAGTTACACGACTAGCGTTCGCTACAATGAGCAGTTCTTC. Translated: CASSYTTSVRYNEQFF.

This clonotype was detected ten times or more. The V and J genes are TRBV7-2 and TRBJ2-1; 10 nucleotides agree with TRBD2. V lost 5 bases and J lost 7; bases outside the gene matches: 17. The CDR3 covers 18 residues. Germline CDR1 is SGHTA and CDR2 is FQGNSA. The DNA for the CDR3 is TGTGCCAGCAGCCGTAGATTGGGAGGGGGACTAGCGAATAATGAGCAGTTCTTC. Translation gives CASSRRLGGGLANNEQFF.

V usage is TRBV3-1 and J usage is TRBJ2-2, with TRBD2 identical over 8 bases. The CDR3 totals 18 residues. Germline assignment: CDR1 LGHDT and CDR2 YNNKEL (reference sequence). V lost 1 base, J lost 8 bases, and 15 bases stayed unmatched. The CDR3 DNA is TGTGCCAGCAGCCAAGGATGGAGCGGGAGACCTCCGCCGGGGGAGCTGTTTTTT. Residues: CASSQGWSGRPPPGELFF.

The rearrangement joins TRBV9 to TRBJ2-5; D possibly uses TRBD1 or TRBD2 (5 bases each). Between the trimmed V and J ends, which lost 6 bases and 10 bases, there was a span of 22 bases. Germline V gene lookup returns CDR1 SGDLS and CDR2 YYNGEE. This CDR3 is 14 amino acids long. This CDR3 is CASTERGGSGFQYF. The DNA for the CDR3 is TGTGCCAGCACCGAGCGTGGGGGTAGTGGATTCCAGTACTTC.

This clonotype was recorded at least ten times. V usage is TRBV20-1 and J usage is TRBJ2-7; 11 bases map to TRBD2. Trimming removed 7 bases from V and 0 bases from J; junction bases left unmatched: 5. Germline loops: CDR1 DFQATT, CDR2 SNEGSKA (reference sequence). This CDR3 has 14 residues. The CDR3 DNA follows: TGCAGTGTCCCGACTAGCGGGGTCTCCTACGAGCAGTACTTC. It codes for CSVPTSGVSYEQYF.

In its sample, this clonotype was seen a few times. This rearrangement joins TRBV19 to TRBJ1-1; D uncertain. The CDR3 sequence is 15 residues long. The V end lost 5 bases, the J end lost 3 bases, and 16 bases lay between the germline ends. Germline assignment: CDR1 LNHDA and CDR2 SQIVND (reference sequence). CDR3 residues: CASSSGEGIDTEAFF. Here the CDR3 DNA reads TGTGCCAGTAGTTCTGGGGAAGGAATTGACACTGAAGCTTTCTTT. The full variable domain, rest sourced from reference TRBV19 and TRBJ1-1, is DGGITQSPKYLFRKEGQNVTLSCEQNLNHDAMYWYRQDPGQGLRLIYYSQIVNDFQKGDIAEGYSVSREKKESFPLTVTSAQKNPTAFYLCASSSGEGIDTEAFFGQGTRLTVV.

The rearrangement joins TRBV6-2 or TRBV6-3 to TRBJ2-2; 7 bases fit TRBD1. V shed 5 bases and J 7 bases; nucleotides not matched to a gene: 13. Germline values: CDR1 MNHEY, CDR2 SVGEGT. This CDR3 comprises 16 residues. The CDR3 here is CASSANRFGQVGELFF. Written as DNA, the CDR3 is TGTGCCAGCAGTGCCAACAGGTTTGGACAGGTCGGGGAGCTGTTTTTT.